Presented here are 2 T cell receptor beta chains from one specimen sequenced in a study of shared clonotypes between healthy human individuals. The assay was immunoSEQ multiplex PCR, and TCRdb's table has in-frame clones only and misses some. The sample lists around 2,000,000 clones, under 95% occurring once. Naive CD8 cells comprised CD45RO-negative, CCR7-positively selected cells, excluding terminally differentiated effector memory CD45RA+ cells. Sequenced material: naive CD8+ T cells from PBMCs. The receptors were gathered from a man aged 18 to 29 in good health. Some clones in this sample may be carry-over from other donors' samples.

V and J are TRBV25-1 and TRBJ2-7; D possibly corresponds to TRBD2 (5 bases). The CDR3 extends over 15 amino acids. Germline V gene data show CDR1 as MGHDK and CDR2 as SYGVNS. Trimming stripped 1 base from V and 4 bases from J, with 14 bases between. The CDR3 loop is CASSESRRAGYEQYF. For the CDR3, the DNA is TGTGCCAGCAGTGAATCTCGGCGGGCCGGGTACGAGCAGTACTTC.

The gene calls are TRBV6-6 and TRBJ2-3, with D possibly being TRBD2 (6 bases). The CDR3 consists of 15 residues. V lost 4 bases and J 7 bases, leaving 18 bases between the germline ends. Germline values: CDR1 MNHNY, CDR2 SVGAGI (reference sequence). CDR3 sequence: CASSWLRLDPNTQYF. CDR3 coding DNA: TGTGCCAGCAGTTGGCTACGACTAGACCCCAATACGCAGTATTTT.